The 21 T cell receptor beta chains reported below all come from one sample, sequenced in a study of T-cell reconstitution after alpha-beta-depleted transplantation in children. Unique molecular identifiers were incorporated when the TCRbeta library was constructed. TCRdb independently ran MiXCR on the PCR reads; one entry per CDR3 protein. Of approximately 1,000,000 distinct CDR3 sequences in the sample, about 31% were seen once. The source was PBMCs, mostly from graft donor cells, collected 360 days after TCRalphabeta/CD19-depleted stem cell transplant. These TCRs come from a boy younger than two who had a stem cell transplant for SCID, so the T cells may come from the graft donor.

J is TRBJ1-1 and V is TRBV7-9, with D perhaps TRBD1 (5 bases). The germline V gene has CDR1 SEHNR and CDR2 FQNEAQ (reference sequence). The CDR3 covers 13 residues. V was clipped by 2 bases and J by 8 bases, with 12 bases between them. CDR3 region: CASSLTAQGEAFF. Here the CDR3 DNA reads TGTGCCAGCAGCTTAACGGCCCAGGGCGAAGCTTTCTTT.

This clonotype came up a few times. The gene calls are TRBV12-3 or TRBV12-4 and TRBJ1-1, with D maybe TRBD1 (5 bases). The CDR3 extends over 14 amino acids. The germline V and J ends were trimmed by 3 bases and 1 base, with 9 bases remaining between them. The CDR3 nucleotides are TGTGCCAGCAGTTTCAGGGCATCGAACACTGAAGCTTTCTTT. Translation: CASSFRASNTEAFF.

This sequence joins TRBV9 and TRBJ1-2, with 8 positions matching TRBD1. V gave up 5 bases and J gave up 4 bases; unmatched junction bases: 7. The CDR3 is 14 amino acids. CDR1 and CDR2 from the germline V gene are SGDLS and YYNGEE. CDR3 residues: CASSPPGQAYGYTF. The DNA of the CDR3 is TGTGCCAGCAGTCCCCCGGGACAGGCCTATGGCTACACCTTC.

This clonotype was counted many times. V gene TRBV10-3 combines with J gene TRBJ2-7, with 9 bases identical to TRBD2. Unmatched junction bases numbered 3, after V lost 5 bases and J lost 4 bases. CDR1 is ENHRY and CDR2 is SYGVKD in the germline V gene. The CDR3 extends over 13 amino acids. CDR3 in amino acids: CAISSGLAYEQYF. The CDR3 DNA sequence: TGTGCCATCAGTTCGGGACTAGCTTACGAGCAGTACTTC.

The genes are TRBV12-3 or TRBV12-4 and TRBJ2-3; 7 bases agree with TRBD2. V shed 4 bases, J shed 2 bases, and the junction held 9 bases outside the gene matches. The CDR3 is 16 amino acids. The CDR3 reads CASSSPPAGDTDTQYF. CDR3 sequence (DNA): TGTGCCAGCAGTTCCCCCCCCGCGGGGGACACAGATACGCAGTATTTT.

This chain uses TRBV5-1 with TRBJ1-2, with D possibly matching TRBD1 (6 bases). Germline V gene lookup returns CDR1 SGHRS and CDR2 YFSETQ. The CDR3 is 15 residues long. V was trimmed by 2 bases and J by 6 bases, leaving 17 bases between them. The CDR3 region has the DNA TGCGCCAGCAGCTTCGGCGACAGGCCACCAAATGGCTACACCTTC. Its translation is CASSFGDRPPNGYTF.

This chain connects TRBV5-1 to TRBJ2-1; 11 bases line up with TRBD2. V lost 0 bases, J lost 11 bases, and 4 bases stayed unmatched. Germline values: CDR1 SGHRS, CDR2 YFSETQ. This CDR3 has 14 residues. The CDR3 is CASSLAIAGGQQFF. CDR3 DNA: TGCGCCAGCAGCTTGGCAATAGCGGGGGGGCAGCAGTTCTTC.

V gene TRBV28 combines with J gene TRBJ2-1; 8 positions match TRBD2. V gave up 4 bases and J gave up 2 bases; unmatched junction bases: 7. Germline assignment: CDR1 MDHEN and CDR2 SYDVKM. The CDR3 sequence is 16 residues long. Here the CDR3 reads CASSSLSGGAYNEQFF. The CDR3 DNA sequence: TGTGCCAGCAGTTCCTTATCGGGGGGGGCCTACAATGAGCAGTTCTTC.

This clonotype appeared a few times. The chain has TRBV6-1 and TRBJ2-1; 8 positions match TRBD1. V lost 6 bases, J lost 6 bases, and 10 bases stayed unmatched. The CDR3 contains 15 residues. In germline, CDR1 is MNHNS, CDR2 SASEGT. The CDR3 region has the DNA TGTGCCAGCAGCCCGGGACAGGAGCTCATCAATGAGCAGTTCTTC. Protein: CASSPGQELINEQFF.

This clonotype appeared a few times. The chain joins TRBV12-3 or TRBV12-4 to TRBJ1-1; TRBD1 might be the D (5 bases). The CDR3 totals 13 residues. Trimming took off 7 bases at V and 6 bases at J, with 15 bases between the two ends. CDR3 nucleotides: TGTGCCAGCAACGGGGGTAGGGACCCTGAAGCTTTCTTT. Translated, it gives CASNGGRDPEAFF.

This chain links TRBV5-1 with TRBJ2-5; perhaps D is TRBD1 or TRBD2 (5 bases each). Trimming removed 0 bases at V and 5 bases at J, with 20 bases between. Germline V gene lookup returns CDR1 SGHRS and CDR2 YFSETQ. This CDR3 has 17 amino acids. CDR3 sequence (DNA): TGCGCCAGCAGCTTGGGGCCGGGACGCCTCATTGGGGAGACCCAGTACTTC. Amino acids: CASSLGPGRLIGETQYF.

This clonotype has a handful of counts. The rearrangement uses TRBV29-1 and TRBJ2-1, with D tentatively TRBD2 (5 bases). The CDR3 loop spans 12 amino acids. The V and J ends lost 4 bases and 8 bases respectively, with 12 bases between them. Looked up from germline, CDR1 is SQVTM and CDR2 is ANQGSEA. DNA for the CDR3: TGCAGCGTTGTTATCGGTAGCGATGAGCAGTTCTTC. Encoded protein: CSVVIGSDEQFF.

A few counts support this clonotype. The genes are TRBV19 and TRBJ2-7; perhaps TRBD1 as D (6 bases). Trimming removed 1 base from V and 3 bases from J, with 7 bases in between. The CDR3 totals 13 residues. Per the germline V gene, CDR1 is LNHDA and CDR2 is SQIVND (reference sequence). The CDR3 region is CASSIGDNYEQYF. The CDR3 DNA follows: TGTGCCAGTAGTATAGGGGACAACTACGAGCAGTACTTC.

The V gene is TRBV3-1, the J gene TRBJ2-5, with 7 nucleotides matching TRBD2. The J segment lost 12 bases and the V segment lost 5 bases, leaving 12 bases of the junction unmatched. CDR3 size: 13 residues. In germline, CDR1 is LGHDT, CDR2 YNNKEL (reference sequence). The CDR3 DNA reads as TGTGCCAGCAGCGGAAACCTTCGGGAGGAAGAGTACTTC. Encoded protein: CASSGNLREEEYF.

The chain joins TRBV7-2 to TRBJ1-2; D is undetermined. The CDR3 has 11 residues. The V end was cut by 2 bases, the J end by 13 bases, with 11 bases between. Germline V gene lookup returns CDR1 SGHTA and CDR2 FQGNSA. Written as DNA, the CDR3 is TGTGCCAGCAGCTTATGGCAGGAGCCCACCTTC. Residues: CASSLWQEPTF.

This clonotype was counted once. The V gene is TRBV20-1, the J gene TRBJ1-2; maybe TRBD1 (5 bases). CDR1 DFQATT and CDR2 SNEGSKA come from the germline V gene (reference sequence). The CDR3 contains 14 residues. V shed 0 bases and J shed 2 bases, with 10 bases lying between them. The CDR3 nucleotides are TGCAGTGCTAGAGACCAACAGGAGAACTATGGCTACACCTTC. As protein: CSARDQQENYGYTF.

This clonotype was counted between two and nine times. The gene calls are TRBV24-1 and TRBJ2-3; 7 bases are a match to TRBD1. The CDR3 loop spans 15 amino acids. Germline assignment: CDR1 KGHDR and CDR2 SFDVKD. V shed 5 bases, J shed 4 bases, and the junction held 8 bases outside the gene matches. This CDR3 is CATSVYRQGADTQYF. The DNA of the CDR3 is TGTGCCACCAGTGTCTATAGACAGGGAGCAGATACGCAGTATTTT.

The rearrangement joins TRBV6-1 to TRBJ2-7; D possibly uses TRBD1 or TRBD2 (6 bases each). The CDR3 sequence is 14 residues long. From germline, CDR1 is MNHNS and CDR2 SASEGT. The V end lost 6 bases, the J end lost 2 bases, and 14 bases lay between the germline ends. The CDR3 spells CASSNRGPTYEQYF. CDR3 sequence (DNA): TGTGCCAGCAGCAACCGGGGGCCAACCTACGAGCAGTACTTC.

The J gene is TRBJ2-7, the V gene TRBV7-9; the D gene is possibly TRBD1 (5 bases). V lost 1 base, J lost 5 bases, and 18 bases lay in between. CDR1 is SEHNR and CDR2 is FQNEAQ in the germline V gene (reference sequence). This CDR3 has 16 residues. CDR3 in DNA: TGTGCCAGCAGCTTAGAAGGGGCTAGTCGTCCCCACGAGCAGTACTTC. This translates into CASSLEGASRPHEQYF. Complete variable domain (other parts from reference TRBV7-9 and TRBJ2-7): DTGVSQNPRHKITKRGQNVTFRCDPISEHNRLYWYRQTLGQGPEFLTYFQNEAQLEKSRLLSDRFSAERPKGSFSTLEIQRTEQGDSAMYLCASSLEGASRPHEQYFGPGTRLTVT.

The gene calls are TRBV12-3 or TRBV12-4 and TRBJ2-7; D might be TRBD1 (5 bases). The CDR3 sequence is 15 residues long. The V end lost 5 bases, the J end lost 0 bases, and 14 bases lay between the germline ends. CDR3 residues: CASSKTDLSSYEQYF. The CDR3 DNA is TGTGCCAGCAGTAAGACAGACCTAAGCTCCTACGAGCAGTACTTC.

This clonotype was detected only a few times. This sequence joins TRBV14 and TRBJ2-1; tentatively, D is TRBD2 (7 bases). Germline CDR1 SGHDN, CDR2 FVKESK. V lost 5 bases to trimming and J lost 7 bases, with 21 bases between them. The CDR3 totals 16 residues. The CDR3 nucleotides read TGTGCCAGCAGCACACTTCGGGGGGCCTACGAAAATGAGCAGTTCTTC. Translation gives CASSTLRGAYENEQFF.